This is a list of T cell receptor beta chains from one sample in a study of control samples from healthy donors and cancer patients. Measured with immunoSEQ multiplex PCR; TCRdb has only the in-frame clones, and not every one. The sample contains over 100,000 clones, roughly 88% of which appear only once. Sequences were obtained from blood. The receptors were gathered from a man aged 40-50 years in good health. Each CDR3 is given with its conserved first and last residue. The D gene is left open where the match is weak.

j_call: TRBJ2-3
v_call: TRBV5-1
d_call: TRBD2
cdr3_length: 15
cdr3_aa: CASSLRGLAPDTQYF
cdr3_nt: TGCGCCAGCAGCCTGCGGGGACTAGCCCCAGATACGCAGTATTTT

j_call: TRBJ1-1
v_call: TRBV10-1
d_call: .
cdr3_length: 13
cdr3_aa: CASSAYSNTEAFF
cdr3_nt: TGCGCCAGCAGTGCCTATAGCAACACTGAAGCTTTCTTT

j_call: TRBJ1-2
v_call: TRBV6-5
d_call: .
cdr3_length: 12
cdr3_aa: CASRVKGYGYTF
cdr3_nt: TGTGCCAGCAGAGTGAAGGGCTATGGCTACACCTTC

j_call: TRBJ1-2
v_call: TRBV7-9
d_call: .
cdr3_length: 13
cdr3_aa: CASSSPRLSGYTF
cdr3_nt: TGTGCCAGCAGCTCACCTAGACTGTCCGGCTACACCTTC

j_call: TRBJ1-3
v_call: TRBV4-3
d_call: .
cdr3_length: 14
cdr3_aa: CASSQARQSYTIYF
cdr3_nt: TGCGCCAGCAGCCAAGCGCGGCAAAGTTACACCATATATTTT

j_call: TRBJ1-2
v_call: TRBV7-9
d_call: .
cdr3_length: 14
cdr3_aa: CASSYSRNNYGYTF
cdr3_nt: TGTGCCAGCAGCTATAGTCGGAATAACTATGGCTACACCTTC

j_call: TRBJ1-5
v_call: TRBV24-1
d_call: .
cdr3_length: 15
cdr3_aa: CATSARGYSNQPQHF
cdr3_nt: TGTGCCACCTCCGCTCGGGGTTATAGCAATCAGCCCCAGCATTTT

j_call: TRBJ2-5
v_call: TRBV11-3
d_call: TRBD1
cdr3_length: 12
cdr3_aa: CASRGQKETQYF
cdr3_nt: TGTGCCAGCAGGGGACAGAAAGAGACCCAGTACTTC

j_call: TRBJ2-7
v_call: TRBV25-1
d_call: .
cdr3_length: 11
cdr3_aa: CASSETYEQYF
cdr3_nt: TGTGCCAGCAGTGAGACCTACGAGCAGTACTTC

j_call: TRBJ2-5
v_call: TRBV7-8
d_call: .
cdr3_length: 16
cdr3_aa: CASSLARFRMRETQYF
cdr3_nt: TGTGCCAGCAGCTTAGCCCGATTTAGGATGCGGGAGACCCAGTACTTC